These 21 T cell receptor beta chains share one sample of origin, sequenced in a study of blood T cell repertoires in COVID-19 (TCRdb year 2020). Library generation was performed with the immunoSEQ multiplex PCR assay. Imported from immuneACCESS, the table was reduced by TCRdb to in-frame sequences with V and J called. These copies leave out some clones; in studies compared against another copy, an unresolved V gene accounts for under half, and the cause of the remainder is not known. A total of approximately 210,000 clones appear in this sample, about four fifths of them only once. The top ten clonotypes cover about 9.8% of the sample. The sequencing sample was made of PBMCs or T cells enriched from blood (not recorded which). The receptors here all came from a woman between 45 and 60 years old with acute COVID-19.

V is TRBV5-4 and J is TRBJ2-2; unclear D gene. This CDR3 contains 13 residues. Germline V gene data show CDR1 as SGHNT and CDR2 as YYREEE (reference sequence). Trimming stripped 4 bases from V and 6 bases from J, with 10 bases between. The CDR3 region is CASSAPPSGELFF. The CDR3 coding sequence is TGTGCCAGCAGCGCGCCGCCGTCCGGGGAGCTGTTTTTT.

About this clone: Only one base separates this from a far larger clonotype, so it likely reflects a read error. V usage is TRBV12-3 or TRBV12-4 and J usage is TRBJ2-2; D call uncertain. The length of the CDR3 is 13 residues. V was pared by 4 bases and J by 0 bases, with 3 bases between. The CDR3 loop is CASSSANTGELFF. CDR3 DNA: TGTGCCAGCAGTTCCGCGAACACCGGGGAGCTGTTTTTT.

This clone was detected only once. This sequence joins TRBV3-1 (or the pseudogene TRBV3-2) and TRBJ1-3; 7 positions match TRBD1. The V segment lost 2 bases and the J segment 4 bases; nucleotides outside the gene matches: 2. CDR3 size: 14 residues. The germline V gene encodes CDR1 LGHDT and CDR2 YNNKEL (reference sequence). DNA of the CDR3: TGTGCCAGCAGCCAATTGGGACAGGGAAACACCATATATTTT. Its translation: CASSQLGQGNTIYF.

The V gene is TRBV27, the J gene TRBJ2-1; D might be TRBD2 (6 bases). CDR3 length: 15 amino acids. Trimming shortened V by 6 bases and J by 6 bases, and 18 bases separated the two germline ends. Per the germline V gene, CDR1 is MNHEY and CDR2 is SMNVEV (reference sequence). The CDR3 sequence: CASRPRTLAANEQFF. In DNA, the CDR3 is TGTGCCAGCAGACCACGAACACTAGCCGCCAATGAGCAGTTCTTC.

The rearrangement joins TRBV6-6 to TRBJ1-2, with 8 bases lining up with TRBD1. The CDR3 consists of 15 residues. Germline CDR1 MNHNY, CDR2 SVGAGI (reference sequence). V lost 5 bases and J lost 6; bases outside the gene matches: 11. CDR3 sequence: CASSPSRTGTDGYTF. CDR3 nucleotides: TGTGCCAGCAGTCCCAGTAGGACAGGGACGGATGGCTACACCTTC.

This clone was recorded once. The chain uses TRBV7-9 and TRBJ1-1; D not resolved. Germline CDR1 is SEHNR and CDR2 is FQNEAQ (reference sequence). The V end was cut by 1 base, the J end by 0 bases, with 6 bases between. There are 14 residues in the CDR3. The chain's CDR3 is CASSLGLVNTEAFF. CDR3 in DNA: TGTGCCAGCAGCTTAGGACTAGTGAACACTGAAGCTTTCTTT.

The V call is TRBV5-1, the J call TRBJ2-2, with 8 bases aligning to TRBD2. The ends lost 5 bases at V and 5 bases at J; junction bases unmatched: 14. CDR1 and CDR2 from the germline V gene are SGHRS and YFSETQ. This CDR3 is 17 amino acids long. The CDR3 loop is CASSPGLGFGATGELFF. In DNA form, the CDR3 reads TGCGCCAGCAGTCCGGGACTAGGCTTCGGGGCAACCGGGGAGCTGTTTTTT.

The chain is built from TRBV18 and TRBJ1-5; D gene ambiguous. Germline CDR1 and CDR2: KGHSH and LQKENI. Trimming cost V 1 base and J 1 base, with 5 bases left between them. The CDR3 loop spans 14 amino acids. CDR3 in DNA: TGTGCCAGCTCACCACTTCCGAGCAATCAGCCCCAGCATTTT. Residues: CASSPLPSNQPQHF.

The CDR3 region is CASSAVRGEQYF. As DNA, the CDR3 is TGTGCCAGCAGCGCCGTGCGGGGAGAGCAGTACTTC. V usage is TRBV9 and J usage is TRBJ2-7, with D possibly matching TRBD2 (6 bases). Per the germline V gene, CDR1 is SGDLS and CDR2 is YYNGEE. CDR3 length: 12 amino acids. V was clipped by 3 bases and J by 7 bases, with 11 bases between them.

This chain joins TRBV5-1 and TRBJ1-6, with TRBD1 matching 9 bases. The CDR3 runs to 16 residues. Trimming at V came to 1 base and at J to 10 bases, leaving 9 bases not matched to a gene. Per the germline V gene, CDR1 is SGHRS and CDR2 is YFSETQ. In DNA form, the CDR3 reads TGCGCCAGCAGCTTGTCCGGACAGGGGAGTCGGTCACCCCTCCACTTT. It codes for CASSLSGQGSRSPLHF.

This chain links TRBV3-1 (or the pseudogene TRBV3-2) with TRBJ2-6, with a possible D match to TRBD1 (5 bases). The V end lost 2 bases, the J end lost 4 bases, and 6 bases lay between the germline ends. This CDR3 has 14 amino acids. Germline CDR1 LGHDT, CDR2 YNNKEL (reference sequence). The chain's CDR3 is CASSQRGGANVLTF. Here the CDR3 DNA reads TGTGCCAGCAGCCAAAGGGGAGGGGCCAACGTCCTGACTTTC.

V and J are TRBV28 and TRBJ1-3, with D possibly TRBD1 on 6 matching bases. The CDR3 has 16 residues. Trimming pared 5 bases from V and 1 base from J, leaving 15 bases between. Germline values: CDR1 MDHEN, CDR2 SYDVKM. The CDR3 sequence: CASSPHRTESGNTIYF. The CDR3 nucleotides are TGTGCCAGCAGTCCGCATCGGACAGAATCTGGAAACACCATATATTTT.

V gene TRBV11-2 combines with J gene TRBJ1-1; D uncertain. CDR3 length: 13 residues. The V end lost 1 base, the J end lost 2 bases, and 5 bases lay between the germline ends. Germline lookup yields CDR1 SGHAT and CDR2 FQNNGV. The CDR3 reads CASSLVRNTEAFF. CDR3 bases: TGTGCCAGCAGCTTAGTCAGAAACACTGAAGCTTTCTTT. The full variable domain, completed using reference TRBV11-2 and TRBJ1-1, is EAGVAQSPRYKIIEKRQSVAFWCNPISGHATLYWYQQILGQGPKLLIQFQNNGVVDDSQLPKDRFSAERLKGVDSTLKIQPAKLEDSAVYLCASSLVRNTEAFFGQGTRLTVV.

This chain links TRBV10-3 with TRBJ1-2; unclear D gene. V was shortened by 0 bases and J by 5 bases, with 4 bases between the two germline ends. There are 12 residues in the CDR3. Germline CDR1 reads ENHRY; CDR2 reads SYGVKD. The CDR3 loop is CAISESTYGYTF. CDR3 in DNA: TGTGCCATCAGTGAGTCGACATATGGCTACACCTTC.

CDR3 in amino acids: CASSEWGLDQPQHF. The CDR3 coding sequence is TGTGCCAGCAGTGAATGGGGGCTGGATCAGCCCCAGCATTTT. This chain joins TRBV2 and TRBJ1-5, with a possible D match to TRBD1 (6 bases). Per germline, CDR1 SNHLY and CDR2 FYNNEI. V dropped 2 bases and J dropped 5 bases, with 10 bases sitting between them. CDR3 length equals 14 residues.

This chain connects TRBV7-2 to TRBJ2-7; 9 positions agree with TRBD1. With V trimmed by 2 bases and J by 9 bases, 11 bases remained unmatched. The CDR3 runs to 15 residues. Germline V CDR1 and CDR2: SGHTA, FQGNSA. The DNA of the CDR3 is TGTGCCAGCAGCTTACAGGGACAGGGTTTGTATGGGCAGTACTTC. Its protein product is CASSLQGQGLYGQYF.

The chain has TRBV28 and TRBJ1-1; unclear D gene. From germline, CDR1 is MDHEN and CDR2 SYDVKM. The CDR3 totals 13 residues. Trimming cost V 8 bases and J 0 bases, with 10 bases left between them. CDR3 nucleotide sequence: TGTGCCAGCTATAGGGAGATGAACACTGAAGCTTTCTTT. Encoded protein: CASYREMNTEAFF.

This clone was counted between two and nine times. The chain uses TRBV19 and TRBJ2-2; 9 positions agree with TRBD1. Germline trimming cut 7 bases from V and 1 base from J; bases unmatched to any gene: 4. Germline V gives CDR1 LNHDA, CDR2 SQIVND (reference sequence). This CDR3 has 15 amino acids. The CDR3 sequence is CASTLGQGNTGELFF. CDR3 coding DNA: TGTGCCAGTACCCTGGGACAGGGGAACACCGGGGAGCTGTTTTTT.

V gene TRBV11-2 combines with J gene TRBJ2-3, with 9 bases lining up with TRBD2. V shed 5 bases and J 4 bases; nucleotides not matched to a gene: 16. Germline V gene data show CDR1 as SGHAT and CDR2 as FQNNGV. CDR3 length: 18 amino acids. CDR3 bases: TGTGCCAGCAGCAGCTTAGCATCGGCGGGGGGGAACCCAGATACGCAGTATTTT. Translating it yields CASSSLASAGGNPDTQYF.

J is TRBJ1-6 and V is TRBV7-9, with D tentatively TRBD1 (5 bases). Germline lookup yields CDR1 SEHNR and CDR2 FQNEAQ (reference sequence). V lost 11 bases, J lost 9 bases, and 20 bases lay in between. The CDR3 covers 14 residues. As DNA, the CDR3 is TGTGCCTTCGACGGGGGAGACTTTAGTTCACCCCTCCACTTT. Its protein product is CAFDGGDFSSPLHF. The full variable domain, completed using reference TRBV7-9 and TRBJ1-6, is DTGVSQNPRHKITKRGQNVTFRCDPISEHNRLYWYRQTLGQGPEFLTYFQNEAQLEKSRLLSDRFSAERPKGSFSTLEIQRTEQGDSAMYLCAFDGGDFSSPLHFGNGTRLTVT.

The chain recombines TRBV11-3 with TRBJ1-4, with 9 bases fitting TRBD1. CDR1 is SGHNT and CDR2 is YENEEA in the germline V gene. This CDR3 is 16 amino acids long. V was clipped by 5 bases and J by 6 bases; unmatched bases: 10. The CDR3 region has the DNA TGTGCCAGCAGCCCTAACCGGGACAGGGCGGATGAAAAACTGTTTTTT. This encodes CASSPNRDRADEKLFF.